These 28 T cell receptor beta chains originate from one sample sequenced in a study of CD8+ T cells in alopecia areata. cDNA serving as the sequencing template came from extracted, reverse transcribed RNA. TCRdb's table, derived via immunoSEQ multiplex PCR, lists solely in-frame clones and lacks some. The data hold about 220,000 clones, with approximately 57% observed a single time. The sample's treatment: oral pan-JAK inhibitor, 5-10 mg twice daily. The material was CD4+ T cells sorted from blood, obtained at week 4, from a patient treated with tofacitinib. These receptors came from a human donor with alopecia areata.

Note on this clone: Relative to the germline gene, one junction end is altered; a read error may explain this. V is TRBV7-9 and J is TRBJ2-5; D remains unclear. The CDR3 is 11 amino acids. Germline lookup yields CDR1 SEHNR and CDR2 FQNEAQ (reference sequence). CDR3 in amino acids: CASSFQGTQYF. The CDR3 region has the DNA TGTGCCAGCAGCTTTCAAGGGACCCAGTACTTC. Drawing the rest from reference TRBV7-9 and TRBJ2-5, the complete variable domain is DTGVSQNPRHKITKRGQNVTFRCDPISEHNRLYWYRQTLGQGPEFLTYFQNEAQLEKSRLLSDRFSAERPKGSFSTLEIQRTEQGDSAMYLCASSFQGTQYFGPGTRLLVL.

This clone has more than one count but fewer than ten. CDR3 protein: CASSLGQGRYGYTF. As DNA, the CDR3 is TGTGCCAGCAGCTTGGGACAAGGGCGGTATGGCTACACCTTC. This rearrangement joins TRBV5-5 to TRBJ1-2; no clear D. The CDR3 has 14 residues. Per the germline V gene, CDR1 is SGHKS and CDR2 is YYEKEE (reference sequence). Trimming removed 0 bases from V and 5 bases from J, with 11 bases in between.

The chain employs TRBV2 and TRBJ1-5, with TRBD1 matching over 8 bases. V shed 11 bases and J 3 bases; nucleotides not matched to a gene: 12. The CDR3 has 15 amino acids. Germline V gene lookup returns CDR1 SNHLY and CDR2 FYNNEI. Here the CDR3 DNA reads TGTGCCTCCCGGGCGGACAGGGCCTCCAATCAGCCCCAGCATTTT. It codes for CASRADRASNQPQHF.

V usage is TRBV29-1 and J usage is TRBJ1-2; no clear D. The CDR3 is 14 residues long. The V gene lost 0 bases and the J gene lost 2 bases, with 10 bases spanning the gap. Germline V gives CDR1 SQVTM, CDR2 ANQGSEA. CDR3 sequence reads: CSVEDGLNNYGYTF. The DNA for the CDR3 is TGCAGCGTTGAAGACGGTCTAAACAACTATGGCTACACCTTC.

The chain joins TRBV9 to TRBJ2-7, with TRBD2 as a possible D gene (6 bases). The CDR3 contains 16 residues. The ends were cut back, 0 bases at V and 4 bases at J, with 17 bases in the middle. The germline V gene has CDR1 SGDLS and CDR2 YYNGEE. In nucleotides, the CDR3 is TGTGCCAGCAGCGTAGGGTCGGGACTTATTGGGTACGAGCAGTACTTC. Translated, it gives CASSVGSGLIGYEQYF.

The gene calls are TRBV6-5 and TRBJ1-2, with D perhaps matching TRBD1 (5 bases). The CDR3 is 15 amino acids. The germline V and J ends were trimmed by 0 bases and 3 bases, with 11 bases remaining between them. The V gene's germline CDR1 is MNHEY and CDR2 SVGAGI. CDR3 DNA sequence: TGTGCCAGCAGTTACTCGATGCAGGGTTACTATGGCTACACCTTC. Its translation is CASSYSMQGYYGYTF.

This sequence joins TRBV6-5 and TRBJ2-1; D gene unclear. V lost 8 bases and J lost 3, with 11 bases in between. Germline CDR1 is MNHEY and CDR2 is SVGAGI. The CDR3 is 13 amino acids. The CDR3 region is CASAAQSYNEQFF. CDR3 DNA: TGTGCCAGCGCCGCCCAAAGCTACAATGAGCAGTTCTTC.

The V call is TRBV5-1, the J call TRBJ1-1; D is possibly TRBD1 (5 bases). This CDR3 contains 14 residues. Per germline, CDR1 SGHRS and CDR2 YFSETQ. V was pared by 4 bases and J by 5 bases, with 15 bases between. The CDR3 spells CASSPWGVGTEAFF. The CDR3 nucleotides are TGCGCCAGCAGCCCATGGGGGGTCGGAACTGAAGCTTTCTTT.

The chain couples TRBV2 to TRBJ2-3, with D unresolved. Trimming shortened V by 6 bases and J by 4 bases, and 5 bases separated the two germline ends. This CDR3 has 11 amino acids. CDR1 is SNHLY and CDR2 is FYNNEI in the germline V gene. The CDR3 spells CASSDPDTQYF. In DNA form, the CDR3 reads TGTGCCAGCAGCGACCCAGATACGCAGTATTTT. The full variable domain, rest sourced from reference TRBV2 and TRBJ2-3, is EPEVTQTPSHQVTQMGQEVILRCVPISNHLYFYWYRQILGQKVEFLVSFYNNEISEKSEIFDDQFSVERPDGSNFTLKIRSTKLEDSAMYFCASSDPDTQYFGPGTRLTVL.

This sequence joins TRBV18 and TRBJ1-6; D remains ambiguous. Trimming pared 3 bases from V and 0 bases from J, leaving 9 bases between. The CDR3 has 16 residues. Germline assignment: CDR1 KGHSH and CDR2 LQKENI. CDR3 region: CASSPKQSSYNSPLHF. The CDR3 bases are TGTGCCAGCTCACCCAAGCAGAGCTCCTATAATTCACCCCTCCACTTT.

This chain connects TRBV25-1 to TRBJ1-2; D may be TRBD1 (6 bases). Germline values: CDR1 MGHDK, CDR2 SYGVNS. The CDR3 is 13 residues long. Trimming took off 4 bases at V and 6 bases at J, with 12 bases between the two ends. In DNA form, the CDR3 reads TGTGCCAGCAGTGGCACCTACAGGGATGGCTACACCTTC. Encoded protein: CASSGTYRDGYTF.

The CDR3 DNA sequence: TGCGCCAGCAGCTCCGAGGGGGTCCGACAGACCCAGTACTTC. Its translation is CASSSEGVRQTQYF. V usage is TRBV5-1 and J usage is TRBJ2-5; the D gene is possibly TRBD1 (6 bases). The CDR3 is 14 residues long. From germline, CDR1 is SGHRS and CDR2 YFSETQ. The V end lost 3 bases, the J end lost 6 bases, and 15 bases lay between the germline ends.

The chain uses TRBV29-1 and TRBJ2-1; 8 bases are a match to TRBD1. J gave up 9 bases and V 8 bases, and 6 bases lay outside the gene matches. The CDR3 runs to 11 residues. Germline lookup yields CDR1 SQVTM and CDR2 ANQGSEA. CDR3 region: CSSDRGPEQFF. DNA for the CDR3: TGCAGCTCCGACAGGGGTCCTGAGCAGTTCTTC.

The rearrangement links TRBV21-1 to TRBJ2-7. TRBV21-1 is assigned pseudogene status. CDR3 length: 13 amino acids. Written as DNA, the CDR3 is TGTGCCAGCAGCACTTATCAGCTCCACGAGCAGTACTTC. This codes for CASSTYQLHEQYF.

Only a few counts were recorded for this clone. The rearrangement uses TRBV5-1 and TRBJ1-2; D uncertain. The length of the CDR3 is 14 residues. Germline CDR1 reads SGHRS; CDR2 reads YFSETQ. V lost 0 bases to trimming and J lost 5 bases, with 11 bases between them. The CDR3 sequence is CASSLEGTTYGYTF. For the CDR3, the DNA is TGCGCCAGCAGCTTGGAGGGCACTACTTATGGCTACACCTTC. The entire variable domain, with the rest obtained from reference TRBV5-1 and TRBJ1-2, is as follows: KAGVTQTPRYLIKTRGQQVTLSCSPISGHRSVSWYQQTPGQGLQFLFEYFSETQRNKGNFPGRFSGRQFSNSRSEMNVSTLELGDSALYLCASSLEGTTYGYTFGSGTRLTVV.

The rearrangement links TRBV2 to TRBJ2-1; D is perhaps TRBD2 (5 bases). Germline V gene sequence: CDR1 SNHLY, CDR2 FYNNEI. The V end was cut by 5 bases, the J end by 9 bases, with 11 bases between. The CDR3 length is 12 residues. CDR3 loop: CASSYPDSEQFF. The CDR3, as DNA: TGTGCCAGCAGTTACCCGGACTCTGAGCAGTTCTTC. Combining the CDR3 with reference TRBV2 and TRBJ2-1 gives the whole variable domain EPEVTQTPSHQVTQMGQEVILRCVPISNHLYFYWYRQILGQKVEFLVSFYNNEISEKSEIFDDQFSVERPDGSNFTLKIRSTKLEDSAMYFCASSYPDSEQFFGPGTRLTVL.

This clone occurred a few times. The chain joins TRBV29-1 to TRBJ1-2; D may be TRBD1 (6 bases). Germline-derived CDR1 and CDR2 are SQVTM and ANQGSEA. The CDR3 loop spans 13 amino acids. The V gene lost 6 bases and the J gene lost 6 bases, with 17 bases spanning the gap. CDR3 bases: TGCAGCGTCCGAGGACAGCCTAGGGATGGCTACACCTTC. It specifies CSVRGQPRDGYTF.

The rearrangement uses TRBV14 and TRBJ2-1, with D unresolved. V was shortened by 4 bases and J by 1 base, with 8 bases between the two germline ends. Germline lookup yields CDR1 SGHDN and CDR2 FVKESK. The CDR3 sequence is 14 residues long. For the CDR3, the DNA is TGTGCCAGCAGCCCACCGGGTTCCTACAATGAGCAGTTCTTC. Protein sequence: CASSPPGSYNEQFF.

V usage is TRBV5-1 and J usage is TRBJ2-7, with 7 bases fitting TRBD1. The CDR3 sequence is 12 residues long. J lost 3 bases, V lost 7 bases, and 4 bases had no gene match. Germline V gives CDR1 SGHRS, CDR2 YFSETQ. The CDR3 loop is CASRDRYYEQYF. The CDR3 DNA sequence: TGCGCCAGCCGGGACAGATACTACGAGCAGTACTTC.

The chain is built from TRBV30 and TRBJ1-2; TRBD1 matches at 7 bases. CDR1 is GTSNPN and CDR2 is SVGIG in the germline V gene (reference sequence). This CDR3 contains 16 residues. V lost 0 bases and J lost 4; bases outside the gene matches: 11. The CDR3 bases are TGTGCCTGGAGTGTACAAGGGGGCCGGATCTTCTATGGCTACACCTTC. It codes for CAWSVQGGRIFYGYTF. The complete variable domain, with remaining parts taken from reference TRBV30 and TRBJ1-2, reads SQTIHQWPATLVQPVGSPLSLECTVEGTSNPNLYWYRQAAGRGLQLLFYSVGIGQISSEVPQNLSASRPQDRQFILSSKKLLLSDSGFYLCAWSVQGGRIFYGYTFGSGTRLTVV.

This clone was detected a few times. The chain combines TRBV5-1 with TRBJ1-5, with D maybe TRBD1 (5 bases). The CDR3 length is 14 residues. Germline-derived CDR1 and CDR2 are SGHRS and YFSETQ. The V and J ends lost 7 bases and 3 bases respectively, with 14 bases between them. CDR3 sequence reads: CASSPGLTNQPQHF. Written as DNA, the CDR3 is TGCGCCAGCTCACCAGGGCTTACCAATCAGCCCCAGCATTTT.

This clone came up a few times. CDR3: CATSSGQYNSPLHF. The CDR3 coding sequence is TGTGCCACCAGCAGCGGACAGTATAATTCACCCCTCCACTTT. V usage is TRBV15 and J usage is TRBJ1-6; weak D call: TRBD1 (6 bases). CDR1 and CDR2 (germline): LNHNV, YYDKDF (reference sequence). This CDR3 has 14 amino acids. V dropped 3 bases and J dropped 4 bases, with 7 bases sitting between them.

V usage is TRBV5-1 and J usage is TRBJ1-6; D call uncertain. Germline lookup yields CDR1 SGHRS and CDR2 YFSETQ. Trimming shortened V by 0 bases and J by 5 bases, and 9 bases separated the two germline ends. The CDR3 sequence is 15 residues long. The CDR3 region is CASSLAYFDNSPLHF. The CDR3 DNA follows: TGCGCCAGCAGCTTGGCGTATTTCGATAATTCACCCCTCCACTTT.

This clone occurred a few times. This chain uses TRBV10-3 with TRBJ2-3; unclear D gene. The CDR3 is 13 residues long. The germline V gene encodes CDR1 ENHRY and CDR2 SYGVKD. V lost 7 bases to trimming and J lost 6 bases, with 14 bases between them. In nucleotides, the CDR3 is TGTGCCATCACTCCGGGCCCCGTGGATACGCAGTATTTT. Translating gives CAITPGPVDTQYF.

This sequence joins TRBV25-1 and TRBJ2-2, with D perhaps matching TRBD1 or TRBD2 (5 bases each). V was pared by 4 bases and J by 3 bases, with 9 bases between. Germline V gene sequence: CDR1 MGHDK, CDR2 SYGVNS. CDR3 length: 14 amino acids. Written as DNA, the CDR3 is TGTGCCAGCAGTGTCCAGGGACACACCGGGGAGCTGTTTTTT. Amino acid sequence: CASSVQGHTGELFF.

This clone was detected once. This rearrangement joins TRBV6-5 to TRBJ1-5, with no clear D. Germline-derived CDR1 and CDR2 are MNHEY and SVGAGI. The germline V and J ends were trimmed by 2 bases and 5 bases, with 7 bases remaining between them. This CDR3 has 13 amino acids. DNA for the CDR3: TGTGCCAGCAGTTACAGGGTCTATCAGCCCCAGCATTTT. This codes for CASSYRVYQPQHF.

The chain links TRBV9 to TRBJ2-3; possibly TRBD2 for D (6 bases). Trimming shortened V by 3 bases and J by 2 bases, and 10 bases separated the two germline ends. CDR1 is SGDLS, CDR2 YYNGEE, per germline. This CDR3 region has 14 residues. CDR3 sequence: CASSGSGNTDTQYF. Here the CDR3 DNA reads TGTGCCAGCAGCGGTAGCGGAAACACAGATACGCAGTATTTT.

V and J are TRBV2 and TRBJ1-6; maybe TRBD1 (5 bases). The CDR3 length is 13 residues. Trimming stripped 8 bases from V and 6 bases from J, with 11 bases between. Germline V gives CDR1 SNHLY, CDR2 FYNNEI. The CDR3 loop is CASHPGPNSPLHF. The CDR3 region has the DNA TGTGCCAGCCATCCGGGGCCTAATTCACCCCTCCACTTT.